A single sample is the source of the 25 T cell receptor beta chains below, sequenced in a study of technical replicates of blood from a few donors. This table comes from immunoSEQ multiplex PCR, and its TCRdb copy is limited to in-frame clones, with some not included. The table includes just over 80,000 clones, approximately 96% detected once. Sequencing was done on a sample of T cells isolated from PBMCs. The source of these receptors is a human donor in good health.

V gene TRBV19 combines with J gene TRBJ1-1; D gene unclear. The CDR3 length is 13 residues. V shed 5 bases and J shed 8 bases, with 15 bases lying between them. Germline CDR1 and CDR2: LNHDA and SQIVND (reference sequence). CDR3 sequence (DNA): TGTGCCAGTAGTTCCGGCTCAGGAAGGGAAGCTTTCTTT. Encoded protein: CASSSGSGREAFF.

This clone was seen a few times. This chain uses TRBV21-1 with TRBJ1-2; the table's TRBD1 call for D was not verified on the DNA. TRBV21-1 is noted as a pseudogene. CDR3 length: 14 residues. CDR3 sequence: CASSKGTSLYGYTF. In nucleotides, the CDR3 is TGTGCCAGCAGCAAGGGGACAAGCCTATATGGCTACACCTTC.

The rearrangement uses TRBV4-2 and TRBJ2-7; 11 nucleotides match TRBD2. CDR1 LGHNA and CDR2 YNFKEQ come from the germline V gene. The V and J ends lost 3 bases and 3 bases, in that order; junction bases with no gene match: 7. The CDR3 covers 16 residues. CDR3 DNA: TGTGCCAGCAGCCAGGCCCAAGGACTAGCGGGCTACGAGCAGTACTTC. Amino acid sequence: CASSQAQGLAGYEQYF.

This clone was counted a few times. The chain couples TRBV6-5 to TRBJ1-1, with D unresolved. Trimming pared 6 bases from V and 1 base from J, leaving 9 bases between. Germline CDR1 MNHEY, CDR2 SVGAGI. The CDR3 covers 13 residues. This chain's CDR3 is CASRRGENTEAFF. CDR3 nucleotide sequence: TGTGCCAGCAGGCGCGGGGAGAACACTGAAGCTTTCTTT.

This chain connects TRBV11-3 to TRBJ1-3; D call uncertain. This CDR3 contains 17 residues. Trimming left V 6 bases short and J 0 bases short, with 18 bases between. The V gene's germline CDR1 is SGHNT and CDR2 YENEEA. The CDR3: CASSWRGSADSGNTIYF. CDR3 nucleotides: TGTGCCAGCAGTTGGCGGGGATCGGCGGACTCTGGAAACACCATATATTTT.

The chain uses TRBV6-5 and TRBJ2-7; 8 bases are shared with TRBD2. Germline V gene lookup returns CDR1 MNHEY and CDR2 SVGAGI. Trimming removed 6 bases from V and 7 bases from J; junction bases left unmatched: 8. The CDR3 is 13 amino acids. The CDR3 coding sequence is TGTGCCAGCAGGAAGCGGGAGACTAAAGAGCAGTACTTC. Amino acids: CASRKRETKEQYF.

V and J are TRBV11-2 and TRBJ2-7, with D maybe TRBD2 (5 bases). V dropped 0 bases and J dropped 0 bases, with 12 bases sitting between them. Germline CDR1 SGHAT, CDR2 FQNNGV. This CDR3 has 16 residues. CDR3 DNA sequence: TGTGCCAGCAGCTTAGATCAGGACTTTCACTCCTACGAGCAGTACTTC. Protein sequence: CASSLDQDFHSYEQYF. Using reference TRBV11-2 and TRBJ2-7 for the parts outside the CDR3, the full variable domain is EAGVAQSPRYKIIEKRQSVAFWCNPISGHATLYWYQQILGQGPKLLIQFQNNGVVDDSQLPKDRFSAERLKGVDSTLKIQPAKLEDSAVYLCASSLDQDFHSYEQYFGPGTRLTVT.

J is TRBJ1-1 and V is TRBV7-9; no clear D. Germline V lookup: CDR1 SEHNR, CDR2 FQNEAQ (reference sequence). There are 14 residues in the CDR3. V shed 1 base and J shed 4 bases, with 10 bases lying between them. The CDR3 nucleotides are TGTGCCAGCAGCTTAGTAGCTGTCGGCACTGAAGCTTTCTTT. This encodes CASSLVAVGTEAFF.

V usage is TRBV2 and J usage is TRBJ1-1; 7 bases map to TRBD1. CDR1 SNHLY and CDR2 FYNNEI come from the germline V gene. V dropped 10 bases and J dropped 1; count of bases not matched to a gene: 6. The CDR3 spans 13 residues. The CDR3 is CAISGGSNTEAFF. CDR3 bases: TGTGCCATCTCAGGGGGGTCGAACACTGAAGCTTTCTTT. Variable domain in full (rest from reference TRBV2 and TRBJ1-1): EPEVTQTPSHQVTQMGQEVILRCVPISNHLYFYWYRQILGQKVEFLVSFYNNEISEKSEIFDDQFSVERPDGSNFTLKIRSTKLEDSAMYFCAISGGSNTEAFFGQGTRLTVV.

V usage is TRBV7-9 and J usage is TRBJ2-1; TRBD1 aligns across 9 bases. The CDR3 is 17 amino acids. Trimming took 6 bases from V and 2 from J; bases not matched to a gene: 11. The germline gives CDR1 SEHNR, CDR2 FQNEAQ (reference sequence). CDR3 nucleotide sequence: TGTGCCAGCAGTCCGGTAGCCGGGACAGGGCCCTACAATGAGCAGTTCTTC. It codes for CASSPVAGTGPYNEQFF.

Comments on this clone: One end of the junction varies from germline; a read error may be responsible. The chain couples TRBV7-8 to TRBJ1-4, with D possibly being TRBD1 (5 bases). Germline CDR1 reads SGHVS; CDR2 reads FQNEAQ. The CDR3 covers 12 residues. This chain's CDR3 is CASSSMTERLFF. CDR3 bases: TGTGCCAGCAGCTCTATGACAGAAAGACTGTTTTTT. The variable domain in full, with the rest retrieved from reference TRBV7-8 and TRBJ1-4, is GAGVSQSPRYKVAKRGQDVALRCDPISGHVSLFWYQQALGQGPEFLTYFQNEAQLDKSGLPSDRFFAERPEGSVSTLKIQRTQQEDSAVYLCASSSMTERLFFGSGTQLSVL.

The rearrangement uses TRBV27 and TRBJ2-2; 7 nucleotides match TRBD1. V shed 6 bases, J shed 0 bases, and the junction held 1 base outside the gene matches. Germline CDR1 reads MNHEY; CDR2 reads SMNVEV (reference sequence). The CDR3 runs to 14 residues. DNA for the CDR3: TGTGCCAGCAGCGGGACAGCGAACACCGGGGAGCTGTTTTTT. Its protein is CASSGTANTGELFF.

The count of this clone is one. The V and J genes are TRBV7-8 and TRBJ1-1, with 8 bases fitting TRBD1. Germline V CDR1 and CDR2: SGHVS, FQNEAQ. The CDR3 extends over 13 amino acids. The trim removed 1 base at V and 6 bases at J, leaving 1 base unmatched. The CDR3 sequence: CASSLGTGPEAFF. In DNA form, the CDR3 reads TGTGCCAGCAGCTTAGGGACAGGGCCTGAAGCTTTCTTT.

CDR3 loop: CASSQESSTDTQYF. Here the CDR3 DNA reads TGCGCCAGCAGCCAAGAGAGCAGCACAGATACGCAGTATTTT. The rearrangement joins TRBV4-1 to TRBJ2-3, with D hard to call. Trimming took off 0 bases at V and 0 bases at J, with 4 bases between the two ends. This CDR3 spans 14 amino acids. Per germline, CDR1 MGHRA and CDR2 YSYEKL.

The rearrangement links TRBV6-6 to TRBJ1-1; D is perhaps TRBD1 (5 bases). With 2 bases removed from V and 3 bases from J, the gap between germline ends came to 10 bases. There are 14 residues in the CDR3. Germline-derived CDR1 and CDR2 are MNHNY and SVGAGI (reference sequence). The CDR3 bases are TGTGCCAGCAGTTACAAAGGGGCAGACACTGAAGCTTTCTTT. It codes for CASSYKGADTEAFF.

The rearrangement uses TRBV13 and TRBJ1-4; tentatively, D is TRBD1 (6 bases). CDR3 length equals 14 residues. Per germline, CDR1 PRHDT and CDR2 FYEKMQ (reference sequence). The V end lost 2 bases, the J end lost 4 bases, and 8 bases lay between the germline ends. The CDR3 coding sequence is TGTGCCAGCAGCTTATTCAGGGGTAATGAAAAACTGTTTTTT. Amino acids: CASSLFRGNEKLFF.

The V call is TRBV5-5, the J call TRBJ1-1, with D possibly being TRBD1 (6 bases). Germline values: CDR1 SGHKS, CDR2 YYEKEE (reference sequence). CDR3 length: 15 amino acids. The V end lost 0 bases, the J end lost 4 bases, and 13 bases lay between the germline ends. DNA for the CDR3: TGTGCCAGCAGCTTGGCCCGGGGGGGCTTCACTGAAGCTTTCTTT. This gives the protein CASSLARGGFTEAFF.

The genes are TRBV7-9 and TRBJ1-2, with D possibly matching TRBD1 (5 bases). CDR3 length equals 14 residues. In germline, CDR1 is SEHNR, CDR2 FQNEAQ (reference sequence). V lost 2 bases, J lost 4 bases, and 11 bases lay in between. The CDR3 nucleotides are TGTGCCAGCAGCTTATCACTCAGGGCCTATGGCTACACCTTC. It yields the protein CASSLSLRAYGYTF.

This clone occurred once. The genes are TRBV7-3 and TRBJ2-1, with 12 bases identical to TRBD2. The CDR3 consists of 17 residues. V gave up 5 bases and J gave up 15 bases; unmatched junction bases: 20. CDR1 and CDR2 from the germline V gene are SGHTA and FQGTGA. DNA for the CDR3: TGTGCCAGCAGCACGCGACCCATGACTAGCGGGAGTCTGGGTACGTTCTTC. Translation: CASSTRPMTSGSLGTFF.

The chain carries TRBV9 and TRBJ2-7, with 7 bases that match TRBD2. The length of the CDR3 is 16 residues. In germline, CDR1 is SGDLS, CDR2 YYNGEE. With 0 bases clipped from V and 1 base from J, the junction kept 7 bases outside the gene matches. CDR3 protein: CASSVGGGSASYEQYF. In DNA form, the CDR3 reads TGTGCCAGCAGCGTAGGGGGCGGGAGTGCTTCCTACGAGCAGTACTTC. The full variable domain, with the rest looked up from reference TRBV9 and TRBJ2-7, is DSGVTQTPKHLITATGQRVTLRCSPRSGDLSVYWYQQSLDQGLQFLIQYYNGEERAKGNILERFSAQQFPDLHSELNLSSLELGDSALYFCASSVGGGSASYEQYFGPGTRLTVT.

The rearrangement joins TRBV7-6 to TRBJ1-5; perhaps TRBD1 as D (6 bases). Germline-derived CDR1 and CDR2 are SGHVS and FNYEAQ. V gave up 1 base and J gave up 6 bases, with 22 bases separating them. The CDR3 contains 18 residues. In DNA form, the CDR3 reads TGTGCCAGCAGCTTAGGCCGTCAAAGGGGGAGGGTAGGTCAGCCCCAGCATTTT. This translates into CASSLGRQRGRVGQPQHF.

The chain links TRBV18 to TRBJ1-5, with 8 bases matching TRBD1. The CDR3 sequence is 15 residues long. Germline CDR1 KGHSH, CDR2 LQKENI. V shed 2 bases and J 2 bases; nucleotides not matched to a gene: 2. As DNA, the CDR3 is TGTGCCAGCTCACCAGAACAGGGGGGCAATCAGCCCCAGCATTTT. Amino acid sequence: CASSPEQGGNQPQHF.

The genes are TRBV6-5 and TRBJ1-2, with 8 nucleotides matching TRBD1. Germline assignment: CDR1 MNHEY and CDR2 SVGAGI. CDR3 size: 14 residues. V was pared by 4 bases and J by 5 bases, with 6 bases of the junction left unmatched. DNA for the CDR3: TGTGCCAGCAGTTCCTCAGGGGGCCGGTATGGCTACACCTTC. Amino acid sequence: CASSSSGGRYGYTF.

This sequence joins TRBV10-3 and TRBJ2-5, with a possible D match to TRBD1 (6 bases). The V end lost 10 bases, the J end lost 4 bases, and 16 bases lay between the germline ends. Germline V gene lookup returns CDR1 ENHRY and CDR2 SYGVKD. CDR3 length: 13 residues. CDR3 DNA sequence: TGTGCCAGCAGGGACACGGCGGTAGAGACCCAGTACTTC. Amino acid sequence: CASRDTAVETQYF.

V is TRBV6-1 and J is TRBJ1-5; D gene ambiguous. V was cut by 6 bases and J by 6 bases, with 15 bases left in between. CDR1 and CDR2 (germline): MNHNS, SASEGT. This CDR3 spans 14 amino acids. The CDR3 nucleotides read TGTGCCAGCAGGGAGGATAGAACGCGTCAGCCCCAGCATTTT. This encodes CASREDRTRQPQHF.